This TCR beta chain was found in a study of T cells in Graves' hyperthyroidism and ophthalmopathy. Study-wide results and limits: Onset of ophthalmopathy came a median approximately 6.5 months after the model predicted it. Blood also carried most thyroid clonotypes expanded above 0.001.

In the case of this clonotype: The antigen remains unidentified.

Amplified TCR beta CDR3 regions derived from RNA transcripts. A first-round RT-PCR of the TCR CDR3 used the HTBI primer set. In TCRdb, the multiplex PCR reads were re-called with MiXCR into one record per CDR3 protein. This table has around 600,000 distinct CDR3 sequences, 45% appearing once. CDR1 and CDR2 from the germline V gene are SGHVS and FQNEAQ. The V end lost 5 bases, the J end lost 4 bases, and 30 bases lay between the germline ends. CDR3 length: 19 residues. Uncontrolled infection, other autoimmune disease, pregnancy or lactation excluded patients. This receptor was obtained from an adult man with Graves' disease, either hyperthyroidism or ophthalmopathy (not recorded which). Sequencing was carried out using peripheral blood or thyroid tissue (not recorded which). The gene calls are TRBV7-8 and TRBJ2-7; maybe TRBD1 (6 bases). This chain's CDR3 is CASSPRYSLQQGNSYEQYF. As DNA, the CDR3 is TGTGCCAGCAGCCCCCGTTACTCTCTTCAACAGGGAAATTCTTACGAGCAGTACTTC.